A single sample is the source of the 27 T cell receptor beta chains below, sequenced in a study of T cell responses to AZD1222 COVID-19 vaccine. The data were produced by immunoSEQ multiplex PCR, yet TCRdb's version contains in-frame clones alone and is incomplete. The sample includes some 150,000 clones, under 95% of them seen just once. The sequencing here drew on peripheral blood, taken on day 0 of MenACWY control vaccination. The receptors stem from an adult in good health.

This chain joins TRBV6-2 or TRBV6-3 and TRBJ2-3; TRBD2 agrees at 8 bases. There are 15 residues in the CDR3. CDR1 and CDR2 from the germline V gene are MNHEY and SVGEGT. Trimming took 3 bases from V and 5 from J; bases not matched to a gene: 7. CDR3 loop: CASSYIGGGKDTQYF. The CDR3 nucleotides read TGTGCCAGCAGTTATATCGGGGGGGGCAAAGATACGCAGTATTTT.

The chain is built from TRBV2 and TRBJ1-1; perhaps TRBD1 as D (6 bases). There are 15 residues in the CDR3. CDR1 SNHLY and CDR2 FYNNEI come from the germline V gene. V was shortened by 3 bases and J by 4 bases, with 15 bases between the two germline ends. The CDR3 bases are TGTGCCAGCAGTGACCCCAGGGGTGCTGGCACTGAAGCTTTCTTT. Translation gives CASSDPRGAGTEAFF.

The genes are TRBV19 and TRBJ1-3; D is perhaps TRBD1 (5 bases). This CDR3 comprises 15 residues. The V end was cut by 7 bases, the J end by 0 bases, with 13 bases between. CDR1 is LNHDA and CDR2 is SQIVND in the germline V gene (reference sequence). CDR3 in amino acids: CASTLGRPSGNTIYF. The CDR3 nucleotides read TGTGCCAGTACCCTGGGACGGCCCTCTGGAAACACCATATATTTT. The whole variable domain, remainder taken from reference TRBV19 and TRBJ1-3, is DGGITQSPKYLFRKEGQNVTLSCEQNLNHDAMYWYRQDPGQGLRLIYYSQIVNDFQKGDIAEGYSVSREKKESFPLTVTSAQKNPTAFYLCASTLGRPSGNTIYFGEGSWLTVV.

This clone appeared once. The rearrangement links TRBV28 to TRBJ1-1, with D uncertain. In germline, CDR1 is MDHEN, CDR2 SYDVKM. Trimming removed 1 base from V and 5 bases from J, with 11 bases in between. The CDR3 spans 14 residues. The chain's CDR3 is CASSLSIRRTEAFF. The CDR3, as DNA: TGTGCCAGCAGTTTATCAATTCGGCGTACTGAAGCTTTCTTT.

The chain combines TRBV5-1 with TRBJ2-2, with 9 bases that match TRBD2. The CDR3 runs 18 residues. Per the germline V gene, CDR1 is SGHRS and CDR2 is YFSETQ. Trimming at V came to 3 bases and at J to 0 bases, leaving 9 bases not matched to a gene. CDR3 in amino acids: CASSSLLSGSANTGELFF. The CDR3 region has the DNA TGCGCCAGCAGCTCCCTCCTTAGCGGGAGTGCGAACACCGGGGAGCTGTTTTTT.

V and J are TRBV7-9 and TRBJ1-2, with no clear D. The CDR3 has 13 amino acids. Germline values: CDR1 SEHNR, CDR2 FQNEAQ (reference sequence). With 5 bases removed from V and 8 bases from J, the gap between germline ends came to 15 bases. CDR3 residues: CASSEREGQGYTF. As DNA, the CDR3 is TGTGCCAGCAGCGAGAGGGAGGGCCAAGGCTACACCTTC. Full variable domain (missing parts from reference TRBV7-9 and TRBJ1-2): DTGVSQNPRHKITKRGQNVTFRCDPISEHNRLYWYRQTLGQGPEFLTYFQNEAQLEKSRLLSDRFSAERPKGSFSTLEIQRTEQGDSAMYLCASSEREGQGYTFGSGTRLTVV.

In regard to this clone: A junction end diverges from the germline sequence, so it may reflect a read error. V is TRBV19 and J is TRBJ1-4; D is uncertain. Germline CDR1 LNHDA, CDR2 SQIVND (reference sequence). The CDR3 is made up of 14 amino acids. CDR3 sequence reads: CASGIYLRGEKLFF. CDR3 bases: TGTGCCAGTGGTATTTACCTAAGAGGCGAAAAACTGTTTTTT.

The rearrangement links TRBV13 to TRBJ1-1; D might be TRBD1 (6 bases). This CDR3 is built from 13 residues. Trimming removed 5 bases at V and 1 base at J, with 8 bases between. The germline CDR1 and CDR2 sequences are PRHDT and FYEKMQ (reference sequence). The DNA of the CDR3 is TGTGCCAGCAGCCGGACAGCGAACACTGAAGCTTTCTTT. This encodes CASSRTANTEAFF.

The chain joins TRBV10-3 to TRBJ2-2; D is perhaps TRBD1 (5 bases). This CDR3 comprises 15 residues. Germline CDR1 and CDR2: ENHRY and SYGVKD. V lost 3 bases, J lost 5 bases, and 13 bases lay in between. The CDR3, as DNA: TGTGCCATCAGTGAAGTAGGGGTTGTAACCGGGGAGCTGTTTTTT. Protein product: CAISEVGVVTGELFF.

The chain carries TRBV6-5 and TRBJ2-2; a possible D gene is TRBD1 (6 bases). V lost 7 bases, J lost 2 bases, and 14 bases lay in between. CDR1 MNHEY and CDR2 SVGAGI come from the germline V gene. The CDR3 has 15 amino acids. The CDR3 bases are TGTGCCAGCACCCACGACAGGTTAAACACCGGGGAGCTGTTTTTT. Protein: CASTHDRLNTGELFF.

The chain is built from TRBV24-1 and TRBJ1-1; 9 nucleotides line up with TRBD1. Germline V CDR1 and CDR2: KGHDR, SFDVKD. V was clipped by 4 bases and J by 6 bases; unmatched bases: 17. The CDR3 is 18 amino acids. The CDR3 DNA follows: TGTGCCACCAGTGACGGACAGGGGAAAGTGGGGCCAAAGCCTGAAGCTTTCTTT. This sequence encodes CATSDGQGKVGPKPEAFF.

In its sample, this clone was seen once. The rearrangement links TRBV3-1 (or the pseudogene TRBV3-2) to TRBJ2-3, with 13 bases fitting TRBD2. Germline-derived CDR1 and CDR2 are LGHDT and YNNKEL (reference sequence). The V segment lost 4 bases and the J segment 4 bases; nucleotides outside the gene matches: 5. CDR3 length: 16 amino acids. This chain's CDR3 is CASSRLAGGGADTQYF. The CDR3 DNA reads TGTGCCAGCAGCCGACTAGCGGGAGGCGGGGCAGATACGCAGTATTTT.

This sequence joins TRBV2 and TRBJ2-7, with D perhaps assigned TRBD1 or TRBD2 (5 bases each). Trimming took 11 bases from V and 9 from J, leaving 23 bases between them. Germline CDR1 and CDR2: SNHLY and FYNNEI. The CDR3 extends over 13 amino acids. The CDR3 is CAGAKAAATRQYF. The CDR3 DNA follows: TGTGCCGGGGCTAAGGCAGCGGCTACGAGGCAGTACTTC.

The V gene is TRBV19, the J gene TRBJ1-6, with D unresolved. Germline CDR1 is LNHDA and CDR2 is SQIVND (reference sequence). This CDR3 has 15 amino acids. The V end lost 5 bases, the J end lost 4 bases, and 12 bases lay between the germline ends. The CDR3 DNA follows: TGTGCCAGTAGTCGACGACTAGAGTATAATTCACCCCTCCACTTT. Translation: CASSRRLEYNSPLHF.

The chain employs TRBV5-1 and TRBJ1-2; tentative D call: TRBD1 (5 bases). In germline, CDR1 is SGHRS, CDR2 YFSETQ. V lost 3 bases and J lost 0, with 9 bases in between. This CDR3 comprises 14 residues. The CDR3 DNA reads TGCGCCAGCAGCTCCCAGGGCGCTAACTATGGCTACACCTTC. Its protein is CASSSQGANYGYTF.

CDR3 nucleotide sequence: TGTGCCTGGAGTCCACCCGTGGTGGGTAGCTACGAGCAGTACTTC. Its protein is CAWSPPVVGSYEQYF. This chain uses TRBV30 with TRBJ2-7; D remains unclear. V dropped 2 bases and J dropped 3 bases, with 17 bases sitting between them. This CDR3 contains 15 residues. Germline V lookup: CDR1 GTSNPN, CDR2 SVGIG (reference sequence).

The J gene is TRBJ1-4, the V gene TRBV7-9; TRBD1 agrees at 8 bases. V was clipped by 5 bases and J by 7 bases; unmatched bases: 6. Germline V gene lookup returns CDR1 SEHNR and CDR2 FQNEAQ (reference sequence). CDR3 length: 14 amino acids. CDR3 loop: CASSAQGVREKLFF. The CDR3 bases are TGTGCCAGCAGCGCACAGGGGGTACGTGAAAAACTGTTTTTT. The full variable domain, in which reference TRBV7-9 and TRBJ1-4 provide the parts outside the CDR3, is DTGVSQNPRHKITKRGQNVTFRCDPISEHNRLYWYRQTLGQGPEFLTYFQNEAQLEKSRLLSDRFSAERPKGSFSTLEIQRTEQGDSAMYLCASSAQGVREKLFFGSGTQLSVL.

The chain has TRBV6-5 and TRBJ2-5, with D perhaps given as TRBD1 or TRBD2 (5 bases each). In germline, CDR1 is MNHEY, CDR2 SVGAGI. Trimming took off 0 bases at V and 9 bases at J, with 11 bases between the two ends. The CDR3 consists of 13 residues. CDR3 coding DNA: TGTGCCAGCAGTTACTCGAGGGGATGGGCCCAGTACTTC. It translates to CASSYSRGWAQYF.

V and J are TRBV19 and TRBJ2-7; the D gene is possibly TRBD1 (6 bases). Germline V gene sequence: CDR1 LNHDA, CDR2 SQIVND (reference sequence). The length of the CDR3 is 13 residues. V was shortened by 3 bases and J by 6 bases, with 12 bases between the two germline ends. CDR3 sequence: CASSMADRREQYF. In DNA form, the CDR3 reads TGTGCCAGTAGTATGGCAGACAGGCGCGAGCAGTACTTC.

This sequence joins TRBV5-4 and TRBJ2-1; 9 positions match TRBD2. Unmatched junction bases numbered 3, after V lost 1 base and J lost 4 bases. The germline CDR1 and CDR2 sequences are SGHNT and YYREEE (reference sequence). The CDR3 extends over 15 amino acids. The CDR3 DNA is TGTGCCAGCAGCTTGAGGCTAGCGGGGTACAATGAGCAGTTCTTC. This codes for CASSLRLAGYNEQFF.

CDR3 sequence reads: CASSLREGQPQHF. In nucleotides, the CDR3 is TGTGCCAGCAGCCTGAGGGAGGGTCAGCCCCAGCATTTT. This chain links TRBV6-5 with TRBJ1-5; D gene unclear. V was trimmed by 6 bases and J by 6 bases, leaving 12 bases between them. This CDR3 has 13 residues. Germline CDR1 MNHEY, CDR2 SVGAGI.

Of note for this clone: Other DNA sequences of this sample code for an identical CDR3. The chain employs TRBV18 and TRBJ1-1, with D unclear. Trimming took off 0 bases at V and 2 bases at J, with 4 bases between the two ends. This CDR3 is built from 13 residues. Germline V gene data show CDR1 as KGHSH and CDR2 as LQKENI. CDR3 DNA: TGTGCCAGCTCACCACCGGGAAACACTGAAGCTTTCTTT. Protein: CASSPPGNTEAFF. The full variable domain, completed using reference TRBV18 and TRBJ1-1, is NAGVMQNPRHLVRRRGQEARLRCSPMKGHSHVYWYRQLPEEGLKFMVYLQKENIIDESGMPKERFSAEFPKEGPSILRIQQVVRGDSAAYFCASSPPGNTEAFFGQGTRLTVV.

In its sample, this clone was seen a few times. The chain couples TRBV18 to TRBJ2-7, with 11 bases matching TRBD2. The V and J ends lost 3 bases and 4 bases, in that order; junction bases with no gene match: 8. Germline V lookup: CDR1 KGHSH, CDR2 LQKENI. This CDR3 has 16 amino acids. The chain's CDR3 is CASSPNRASGGYEQYF. The CDR3 DNA reads TGTGCCAGCTCACCTAATCGGGCTAGCGGGGGGTACGAGCAGTACTTC.

This chain joins TRBV6-4 and TRBJ2-2; no clear D gene. The CDR3 sequence is 12 residues long. CDR1 and CDR2 from the germline V gene are MRHNA and SNTAGT. V was clipped by 4 bases and J by 0 bases, with 0 bases between them. The CDR3 reads CASSANTGELFF. CDR3 in DNA: TGTGCCAGCAGTGCGAACACCGGGGAGCTGTTTTTT.

This chain joins TRBV29-1 and TRBJ2-5; D is unclear. The CDR3 consists of 12 residues. Trimming removed 4 bases from V and 5 bases from J, with 11 bases in between. Germline CDR1 and CDR2: SQVTM and ANQGSEA. CDR3 residues: CSVAENRETQYF. In DNA form, the CDR3 reads TGCAGCGTTGCGGAGAATCGGGAGACCCAGTACTTC.

The gene calls are TRBV7-9 and TRBJ2-7; tentative D call: TRBD2 (6 bases). The V end lost 2 bases, the J end lost 0 bases, and 8 bases lay between the germline ends. The CDR3 has 14 amino acids. Germline CDR1 SEHNR, CDR2 FQNEAQ (reference sequence). CDR3 in DNA: TGTGCCAGCAGCTTAAATAGCGGCTCCTACGAGCAGTACTTC. Translated, it gives CASSLNSGSYEQYF. Looking up the rest from reference TRBV7-9 and TRBJ2-7 gives the full variable domain: DTGVSQNPRHKITKRGQNVTFRCDPISEHNRLYWYRQTLGQGPEFLTYFQNEAQLEKSRLLSDRFSAERPKGSFSTLEIQRTEQGDSAMYLCASSLNSGSYEQYFGPGTRLTVT.

This chain joins TRBV5-8 and TRBJ1-5; D gene unclear. The germline gives CDR1 SGHTS, CDR2 YDEGEE. This CDR3 region has 13 residues. V was clipped by 0 bases and J by 10 bases, with 11 bases between them. CDR3 DNA: TGTGCCAGCAGCTTGGGTTCCAGGCCCCCCCAGCATTTT. It encodes CASSLGSRPPQHF.